This T cell receptor (beta chain) was recovered during a study of molecular identifiers for immune sequencing clone quantification. For the study at large: For replicates, RNA isolated from roughly 21,000 or 96,000 naive CD8 cells was divided into five portions, of which four were sequenced.

Bulk libraries came from a prior protocol with listed TCR primers. TCRdb called the PCR reads again in MiXCR, with one record for every CDR3 protein. This sample carries 350,000 or so distinct CDR3 sequences, 20% to 25% of them seen once, and the ten largest clones take 0.7% to 0.9%. Looked up from germline, CDR1 is LGHNA and CDR2 is YSLEER. Trimming at V came to 0 bases and at J to 2 bases, leaving 12 bases not matched to a gene. The CDR3 has 19 residues. This clonotype was observed many times. Its antigen is not identified. Study-wide points: Highly expanded clone sizes could be underestimated by identical TCR molecules sharing a barcode.

This receptor was taken from a human donor in good health. Some libraries in this study had Jurkat cell RNA spiked in. V gene TRBV4-3 combines with J gene TRBJ2-1, with 8 bases fitting TRBD2. Sequenced material: naive CD8+ T cells from blood, with Jurkat cell RNA spiked in. The subset denotes: FACS-sorted CD8+CD4-CCR7+CD45RA+ naive T cells. The CDR3 DNA reads as TGCGCCAGCAGCCAAGATCCCGTGGCCGGGGGGGCGACCTACAATGAGCAGTTCTTC. It encodes CASSQDPVAGGATYNEQFF.